A single sample is the source of the 6 T cell receptor beta chains below, sequenced in a study of T cell changes during pregnancy in multiple sclerosis. Assay used: immunoSEQ multiplex PCR; TCRdb lists only in-frame clones, some missing. The sample gives some 41,000 clones, nearly 90% of which show up once; about 0.51% is in the top ten. The specimen comprised CD4+ T cells from peripheral blood mononuclear cells, sampled in the first trimester of pregnancy. These receptors came from a female donor with multiple sclerosis, enrolled in a pregnancy study.

The genes are TRBV30 and TRBJ1-5; perhaps TRBD1 as D (5 bases). The V gene lost 2 bases and the J gene lost 5 bases, with 13 bases spanning the gap. Looked up from germline, CDR1 is GTSNPN and CDR2 is SVGIG (reference sequence). The CDR3 loop spans 14 amino acids. CDR3 DNA: TGTGCCTGGAGTCCTATCAAGGGGTATCAGCCCCAGCATTTT. This sequence encodes CAWSPIKGYQPQHF.

The chain joins TRBV11-2 to TRBJ1-5, with 9 bases that match TRBD1. Trimming at V came to 5 bases and at J to 1 base, leaving 3 bases not matched to a gene. The germline V gene encodes CDR1 SGHAT and CDR2 FQNNGV. CDR3 length: 15 residues. CDR3 in DNA: TGTGCCAGCAGCACAGGACAGGGGAGCAATCAGCCCCAGCATTTT. This gives the protein CASSTGQGSNQPQHF.

This clone appeared a single time. The chain couples TRBV5-4 to TRBJ2-7, with D possibly TRBD2 on 6 matching bases. The CDR3 has 16 amino acids. Germline assignment: CDR1 SGHNT and CDR2 YYREEE (reference sequence). V was trimmed by 3 bases and J by 7 bases, leaving 23 bases between them. The CDR3 nucleotides read TGTGCCAGCAGCTCGCCCCGTTCTGGTCAGGAGGGGGAGCAGTACTTC. It translates to CASSSPRSGQEGEQYF.

This sequence joins TRBV7-9 and TRBJ2-1; 9 bases align to TRBD2. With V trimmed by 3 bases and J by 8 bases, 8 bases remained unmatched. CDR1 SEHNR and CDR2 FQNEAQ come from the germline V gene (reference sequence). The CDR3 loop spans 15 amino acids. CDR3 bases: TGTGCCAGCAGCTTCGGGCGGGGGGGCTTCGATGAGCAGTTCTTC. Translation gives CASSFGRGGFDEQFF.

V usage is TRBV5-6 and J usage is TRBJ1-2; 9 bases fit TRBD1. Trimming cost V 4 bases and J 6 bases; bases outside gene matches: 7. Germline-derived CDR1 and CDR2 are SGHDT and YYEEEE. This CDR3 comprises 14 residues. DNA of the CDR3: TGTGCCAGCAGCCTACAGGGGGCGCAGAATGGCTACACCTTC. As protein: CASSLQGAQNGYTF.

This chain links TRBV6-1 with TRBJ1-2; tentative D call: TRBD1 (5 bases). Germline CDR1 reads MNHNS; CDR2 reads SASEGT. The CDR3 loop spans 13 amino acids. V was shortened by 2 bases and J by 7 bases, with 11 bases between the two germline ends. DNA for the CDR3: TGTGCCAGCAGTGAATATGGGGCCTCTGGCTACACCTTC. Protein: CASSEYGASGYTF.